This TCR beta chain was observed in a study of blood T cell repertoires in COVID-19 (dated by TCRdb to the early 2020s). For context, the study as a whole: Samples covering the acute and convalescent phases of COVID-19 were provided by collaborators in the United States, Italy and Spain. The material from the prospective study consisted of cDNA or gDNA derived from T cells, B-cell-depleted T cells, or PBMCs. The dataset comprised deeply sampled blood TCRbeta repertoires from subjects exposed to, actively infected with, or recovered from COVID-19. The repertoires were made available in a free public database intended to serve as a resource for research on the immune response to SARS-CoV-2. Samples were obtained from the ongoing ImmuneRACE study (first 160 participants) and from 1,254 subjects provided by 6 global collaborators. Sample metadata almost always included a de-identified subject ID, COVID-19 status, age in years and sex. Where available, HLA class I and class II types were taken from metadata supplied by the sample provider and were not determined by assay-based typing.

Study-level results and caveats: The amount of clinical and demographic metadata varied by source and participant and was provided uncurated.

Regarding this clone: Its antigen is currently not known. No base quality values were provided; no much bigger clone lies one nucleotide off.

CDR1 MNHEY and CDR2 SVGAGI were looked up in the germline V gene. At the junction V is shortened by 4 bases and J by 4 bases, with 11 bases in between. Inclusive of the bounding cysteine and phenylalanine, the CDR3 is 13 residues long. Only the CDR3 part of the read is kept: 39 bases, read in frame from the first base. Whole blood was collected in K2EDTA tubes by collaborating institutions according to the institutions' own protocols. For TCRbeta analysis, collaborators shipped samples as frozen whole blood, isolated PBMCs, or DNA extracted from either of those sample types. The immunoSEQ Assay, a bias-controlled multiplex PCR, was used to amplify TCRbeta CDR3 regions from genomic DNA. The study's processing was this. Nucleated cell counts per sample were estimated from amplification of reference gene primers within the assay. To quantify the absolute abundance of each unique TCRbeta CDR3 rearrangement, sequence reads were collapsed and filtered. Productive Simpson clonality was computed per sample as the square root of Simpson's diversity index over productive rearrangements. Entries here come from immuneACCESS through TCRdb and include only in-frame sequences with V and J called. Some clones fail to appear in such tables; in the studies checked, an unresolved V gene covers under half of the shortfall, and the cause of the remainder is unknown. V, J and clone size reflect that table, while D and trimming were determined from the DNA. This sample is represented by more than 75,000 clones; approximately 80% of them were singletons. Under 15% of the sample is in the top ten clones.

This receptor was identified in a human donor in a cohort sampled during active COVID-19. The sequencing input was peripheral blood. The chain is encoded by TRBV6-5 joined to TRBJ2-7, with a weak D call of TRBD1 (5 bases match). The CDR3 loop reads CASSSRTYYEQYF. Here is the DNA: TGTGCCAGCAGTTCACGGACATATTACGAGCAGTACTTC.